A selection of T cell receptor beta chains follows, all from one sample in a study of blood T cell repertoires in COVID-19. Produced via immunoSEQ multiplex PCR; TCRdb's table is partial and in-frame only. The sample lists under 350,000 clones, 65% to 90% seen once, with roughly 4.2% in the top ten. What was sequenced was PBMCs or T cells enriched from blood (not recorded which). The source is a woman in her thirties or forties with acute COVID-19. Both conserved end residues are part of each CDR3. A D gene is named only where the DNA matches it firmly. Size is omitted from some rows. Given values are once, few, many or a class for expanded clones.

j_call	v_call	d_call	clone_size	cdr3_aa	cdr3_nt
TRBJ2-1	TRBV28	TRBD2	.	CASRLGGILYNEQFF	TGTGCCAGCAGACTCGGGGGGATCCTCTACAATGAGCAGTTCTTC
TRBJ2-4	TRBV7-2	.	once	CASSLGRRAAKNIQYF	TGTGCCAGCAGCTTGGGGAGACGGGCGGCCAAAAACATTCAGTACTTC
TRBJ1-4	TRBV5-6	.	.	CASSLGGPNEKLFF	TGTGCCAGCAGCTTAGGAGGGCCTAATGAAAAACTGTTTTTT
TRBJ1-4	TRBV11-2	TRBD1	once	CASSLVDRAREKLFF	TGTGCCAGCAGCTTAGTGGACAGGGCTCGTGAAAAACTGTTTTTT
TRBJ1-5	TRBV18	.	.	CASSPGGWQPQHF	TGTGCCAGCTCACCGGGGGGTTGGCAGCCCCAGCATTTT
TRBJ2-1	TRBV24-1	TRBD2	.	CATSPGFSSGGSAGNEQFF	TGTGCCACCAGCCCCGGATTCTCTAGCGGGGGGTCGGCGGGCAATGAGCAGTTCTTC
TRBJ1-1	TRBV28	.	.	CASSRSYGAKAEAFF	TGTGCCAGCAGCCGGTCCTACGGAGCAAAGGCGGAAGCTTTCTTT
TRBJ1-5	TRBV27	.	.	CASSLSLQLNQPQHF	TGTGCCAGCAGTTTATCGCTACAGCTCAATCAGCCCCAGCATTTT
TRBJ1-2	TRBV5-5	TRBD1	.	CASSSLGGGTGIFGYTF	TGTGCCAGCAGTTCACTCGGTGGGGGGACAGGGATTTTTGGCTACACCTTC
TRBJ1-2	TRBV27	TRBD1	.	CASSPSQGTDGYTF	TGTGCCAGCAGTCCTTCCCAGGGGACAGATGGCTACACCTTC
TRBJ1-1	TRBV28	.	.	CASRPLQGDTEAFF	TGTGCCAGCAGACCCCTACAGGGAGACACTGAAGCTTTCTTT
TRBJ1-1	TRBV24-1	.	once	CATSENTLQGTEAFF	TGTGCCACCAGTGAAAATACCCTACAGGGCACTGAAGCTTTCTTT
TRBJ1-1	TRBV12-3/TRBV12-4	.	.	CASSFGGTEAFF	TGTGCCAGCAGTTTCGGGGGGACTGAAGCTTTCTTT
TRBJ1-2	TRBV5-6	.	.	CASSTPRPEVGYTF	TGTGCCAGCAGCACGCCACGGCCTGAGGTCGGCTACACCTTC
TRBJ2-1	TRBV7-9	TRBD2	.	CASSPGTSQSYNEQFF	TGTGCCAGCAGCCCTGGGACTAGCCAATCCTACAATGAGCAGTTCTTC
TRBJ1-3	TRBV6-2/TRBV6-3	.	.	CASSPTTGSGNTIYF	TGTGCCAGCAGTCCCACAACAGGGTCCGGAAACACCATATATTTT
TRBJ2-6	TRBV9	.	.	CASSDPGFDSGANVLTF	TGTGCCAGCAGCGATCCGGGGTTTGACTCTGGGGCCAACGTCCTGACTTTC
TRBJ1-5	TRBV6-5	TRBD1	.	CASSLGQGNQPQHF	TGTGCCAGCAGTCTCGGACAGGGCAATCAGCCCCAGCATTTT
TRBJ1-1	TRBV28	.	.	CASSLLGGNPEAFF	TGTGCCAGCAGTTTATTGGGGGGGAACCCTGAAGCTTTCTTT
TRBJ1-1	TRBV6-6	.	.	CASSYLMSNTEAFF	TGTGCCAGCAGTTATCTTATGTCGAACACTGAAGCTTTCTTT
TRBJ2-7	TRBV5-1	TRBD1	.	CASSTSGTGTYEQYF	TGCGCCAGCAGCACCTCCGGGACAGGGACTTACGAGCAGTACTTC
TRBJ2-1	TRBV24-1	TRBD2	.	CATSAPSGSGKNEQFF	TGTGCCACCAGTGCTCCGAGCGGGAGTGGGAAGAATGAGCAGTTCTTC
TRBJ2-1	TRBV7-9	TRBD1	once	CASSLGGTGYNEQFF	TGTGCCAGCAGCTTAGGCGGGACAGGATACAATGAGCAGTTCTTC
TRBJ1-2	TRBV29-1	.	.	CSAQGATGGYTF	TGCAGCGCCCAGGGTGCTACCGGGGGCTACACCTTC
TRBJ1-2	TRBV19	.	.	CASKVRGGYGYTF	TGTGCCAGTAAGGTCAGGGGCGGTTATGGCTACACCTTC
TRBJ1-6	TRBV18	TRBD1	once	CASSLGQQYNSPLHF	TGTGCCAGCTCGCTGGGACAGCAGTATAATTCACCCCTCCACTTT
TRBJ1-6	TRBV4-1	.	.	CASSQEGREYSPLHF	TGCGCCAGCAGCCAAGAAGGCAGGGAATATTCACCCCTCCACTTT
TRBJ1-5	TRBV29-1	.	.	CSVGAENQPQHF	TGCAGCGTTGGGGCAGAGAATCAGCCCCAGCATTTT
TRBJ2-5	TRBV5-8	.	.	CASSLPGVQGETQYF	TGTGCCAGCAGCCTACCGGGGGTTCAGGGCGAGACCCAGTACTTC
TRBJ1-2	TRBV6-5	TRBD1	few	CASRVDRGDGYTF	TGTGCCAGCAGGGTTGACAGGGGAGATGGCTACACCTTC
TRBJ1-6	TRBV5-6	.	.	CASSRPGHYSPLHF	TGTGCCAGCAGCAGGCCGGGACACTATTCACCCCTCCACTTT
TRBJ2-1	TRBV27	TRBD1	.	CASSQTQGASSNEQFF	TGTGCCAGCAGTCAGACTCAGGGGGCGTCCAGCAATGAGCAGTTCTTC
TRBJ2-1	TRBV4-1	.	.	CASSQVGGRNNEQFF	TGCGCCAGCAGCCAAGTCGGGGGGCGGAACAATGAGCAGTTCTTC
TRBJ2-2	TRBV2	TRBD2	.	CASILSGGSSGELFF	TGTGCCAGCATACTTAGCGGGGGGAGTTCCGGGGAGCTGTTTTTT
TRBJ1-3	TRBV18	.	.	CASSQEQASSGNTIYF	TGTGCCAGCTCACAGGAACAGGCGAGCTCTGGAAACACCATATATTTT
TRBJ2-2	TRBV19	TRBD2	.	CASSPGTSGRVSDTGELFF	TGTGCCAGTAGTCCCGGGACTAGCGGGAGGGTCTCCGACACCGGGGAGCTGTTTTTT
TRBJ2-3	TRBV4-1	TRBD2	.	CASSPTSGGFTDTQYF	TGCGCCAGCAGCCCCACTAGCGGGGGGTTTACAGATACGCAGTATTTT
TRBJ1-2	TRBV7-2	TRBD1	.	CASSPRTGGTGGYTF	TGTGCCAGCAGCCCCCGGACAGGGGGCACGGGAGGCTACACCTTC
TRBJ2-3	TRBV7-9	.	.	CASTRTDTQYF	TGTGCCAGCACCCGGACAGATACGCAGTATTTT
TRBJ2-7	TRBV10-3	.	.	CAISESTRYYEQYF	TGTGCCATCAGTGAGTCGACTCGGTACTACGAGCAGTACTTC
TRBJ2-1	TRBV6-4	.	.	CATSPGETYNEQFF	TGTGCCACCTCGCCCGGGGAGACTTACAATGAGCAGTTCTTC
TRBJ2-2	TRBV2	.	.	CASRLGRNTGELFF	TGTGCCTCCAGATTAGGGAGGAACACCGGGGAGCTGTTTTTT
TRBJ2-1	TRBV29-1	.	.	CSVGPYNEQFF	TGCAGCGTTGGGCCTTACAATGAGCAGTTCTTC
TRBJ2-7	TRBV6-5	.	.	CASGTGKGNEQYF	TGTGCCAGCGGAACAGGGAAGGGGAACGAGCAGTACTTC
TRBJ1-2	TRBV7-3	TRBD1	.	CASSPQPPGQFYGYTF	TGTGCCAGCAGCCCCCAACCCCCGGGACAGTTCTATGGCTACACCTTC
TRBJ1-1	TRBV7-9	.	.	CASSLGQLNTEAFF	TGTGCCAGCAGCTTGGGACAACTTAACACTGAAGCTTTCTTT
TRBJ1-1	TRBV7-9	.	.	CASSLEGGEAFF	TGTGCCAGCAGCTTGGAGGGAGGAGAAGCTTTCTTT
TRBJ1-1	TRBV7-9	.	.	CASSLLTGTEAFF	TGTGCCAGCAGCCTCCTGACTGGGACTGAAGCTTTCTTT
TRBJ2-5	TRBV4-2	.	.	CASSTLQGRGSETQYF	TGTGCCAGCAGCACCCTACAGGGAAGGGGATCAGAGACCCAGTACTTC
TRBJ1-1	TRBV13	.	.	CASSTGDIPEAFF	TGTGCCAGCAGCACCGGGGACATCCCTGAAGCTTTCTTT
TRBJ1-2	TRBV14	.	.	CASSQVHRVGYTF	TGTGCCAGCAGCCAAGTCCACAGGGTCGGCTACACCTTC
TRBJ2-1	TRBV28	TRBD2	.	CASRIVLAGGYNEQFF	TGTGCCAGCAGGATCGTACTAGCGGGAGGGTACAATGAGCAGTTCTTC
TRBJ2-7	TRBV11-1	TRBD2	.	CASSLAYQGQRGSYEQYF	TGTGCCAGCAGCTTAGCCTACCAAGGCCAGCGGGGCTCCTACGAGCAGTACTTC
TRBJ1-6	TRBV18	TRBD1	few	CASSPGTGRYSPLHF	TGTGCCAGCTCACCCGGGACAGGGAGGTATTCACCCCTCCACTTT
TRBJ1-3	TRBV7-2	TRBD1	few	CASSFSGGSGNTIYF	TGTGCCAGCAGCTTTTCAGGGGGCTCTGGAAACACCATATATTTT
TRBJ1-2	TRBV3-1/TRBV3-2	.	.	CASSQVTGNYGYTF	TGTGCCAGCAGCCAAGTTACAGGAAACTATGGCTACACCTTC
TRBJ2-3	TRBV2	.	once	CASSEGGSQADTQYF	TGTGCCAGCAGTGAAGGAGGGTCCCAGGCAGATACGCAGTATTTT